This TCR beta chain is from a study of blood T cells in healthy people across ages. For the study at large: Capture by template switching was about one barcoded beta molecule per two T cells.

Findings of the study overall: Diversity estimates drawn from one million T cells were deemed underestimates. It was not known whether donors were CMV positive (a possible confounder of expanded clonotype changes).

Concerning this clonotype: Its matching antigen is unknown.

With a J-beta primer mix and a sample-barcoded 5' primer, a second PCR ran about 6 to 11 cycles. TCRdb passed the 5' RACE reads through MiXCR, listing each CDR3 protein once. Of around 900,000 distinct CDR3 sequences listed, around 54% are singletons. This CDR3 is 13 amino acids long. Germline loops: CDR1 ENHRY, CDR2 SYGVKD. The V and J ends lost 7 bases and 5 bases, in that order; junction bases with no gene match: 8. The chain combines TRBV10-3 with TRBJ2-7; 7 bases are shared with TRBD1. This clonotype was sampled from an older woman in good health. Input material: blood. As DNA, the CDR3 is TGTGCCATCATGGGCCAGGGGGTCCACGAGCAGTACTTC. Amino acid sequence: CAIMGQGVHEQYF.